What follows are 26 T cell receptor beta chains derived from one specimen sequenced in a study of patients and donors after allogeneic stem cell transplantation. TCRdb processed the RT-PCR reads anew with MiXCR; each CDR3 protein has one entry. The sample shows about a million distinct CDR3 sequences, roughly 17% of them seen only once. The specimen sequenced was blood, either unsorted or a sorted T cell fraction (not recorded which). The origin of the receptors is a human donor who was either an allogeneic HSCT recipient or a stem cell or donor lymphocyte infusion donor (not recorded which). It is not recorded whose cells these are; they may come from a transplant donor.

This rearrangement joins TRBV18 to TRBJ2-7, with D maybe TRBD1 (5 bases). With 3 bases removed from V and 1 base from J, the gap between germline ends came to 16 bases. The CDR3 has 16 residues. In germline, CDR1 is KGHSH, CDR2 LQKENI. In nucleotides, the CDR3 is TGTGCCAGCTCACCCCGGACATCCTATAAGTCCTACGAGCAGTACTTC. Amino acids: CASSPRTSYKSYEQYF.

The gene calls are TRBV6-5 and TRBJ2-6, with D unresolved. The germline V gene encodes CDR1 MNHEY and CDR2 SVGAGI. Trimming shortened V by 0 bases and J by 0 bases, and 6 bases separated the two germline ends. The CDR3 sequence is 16 residues long. The CDR3 region is CASSYSRGSGANVLTF. The CDR3 DNA reads as TGTGCCAGCAGTTACTCAAGAGGCTCTGGGGCCAACGTCCTGACTTTC.

This chain uses TRBV24-1 with TRBJ2-7; D possibly corresponds to TRBD2 (5 bases). V lost 3 bases and J lost 6, with 11 bases in between. Germline-derived CDR1 and CDR2 are KGHDR and SFDVKD. The CDR3 is 13 amino acids. CDR3 amino acids: CATSDHGLVEQYF. The CDR3 region has the DNA TGTGCCACCAGTGATCACGGACTGGTCGAGCAGTACTTC.

The chain combines TRBV15 with TRBJ2-3; 8 bases match TRBD2. The ends lost 5 bases at V and 1 base at J; junction bases unmatched: 5. CDR1 is LNHNV, CDR2 YYDKDF, per germline (reference sequence). The CDR3 sequence is 15 residues long. CDR3 sequence: CATSPYSGGTDTQYF. The CDR3 DNA reads TGTGCCACCAGCCCTTATAGCGGGGGCACAGATACGCAGTATTTT. The variable domain in full, with the rest retrieved from reference TRBV15 and TRBJ2-3, is DAMVIQNPRYQVTQFGKPVTLSCSQTLNHNVMYWYQQKSSQAPKLLFHYYDKDFNNEADTPDNFQSRRPNTSFCFLDIRSPGLGDTAMYLCATSPYSGGTDTQYFGPGTRLTVL.

This chain connects TRBV20-1 to TRBJ2-1; D possibly uses TRBD1 or TRBD2 (5 bases each). CDR3 length: 12 amino acids. V was shortened by 6 bases and J by 4 bases, with 10 bases between the two germline ends. Germline V gives CDR1 DFQATT, CDR2 SNEGSKA (reference sequence). The CDR3 sequence: CSAGPPYNEQFF. The CDR3 DNA follows: TGCAGTGCGGGACCACCGTACAATGAGCAGTTCTTC.

This chain uses TRBV6-4 with TRBJ2-3; TRBD2 matches at 9 bases. V was clipped by 0 bases and J by 0 bases; unmatched bases: 1. The CDR3 contains 16 residues. Per the germline V gene, CDR1 is MRHNA and CDR2 is SNTAGT. The CDR3 is CASSDSTSGSTDTQYF. The CDR3 DNA sequence: TGTGCCAGCAGTGACTCAACTAGCGGGAGCACAGATACGCAGTATTTT.

This clonotype was counted only a few times. The genes are TRBV30 and TRBJ2-3; no clear D gene. The V and J ends lost 4 bases and 2 bases respectively, with 16 bases between them. Germline CDR1 GTSNPN, CDR2 SVGIG (reference sequence). The CDR3 spans 15 residues. The CDR3 DNA is TGTGCCTGGAACACGTTTCGGGCAAACACAGATACGCAGTATTTT. Translating gives CAWNTFRANTDTQYF.

V is TRBV6-2 or TRBV6-3 and J is TRBJ2-1, with TRBD1 as a possible D gene (6 bases). Germline V gives CDR1 MNHEY, CDR2 SVGEGT. The CDR3 length is 16 residues. The ends were cut back, 2 bases at V and 8 bases at J, with 19 bases in the middle. The CDR3 nucleotides read TGTGCCAGCAGTTACCGTCTGGAAAACAGGGACGATGAGCAGTTCTTC. This gives the protein CASSYRLENRDDEQFF.

The chain has TRBV18 and TRBJ1-5; 7 nucleotides line up with TRBD1. The CDR3 loop spans 18 amino acids. V trimming: 4 bases; J trimming: 9 bases; junction bases outside the gene matches: 21. From germline, CDR1 is KGHSH and CDR2 LQKENI. CDR3 nucleotide sequence: TGTGCCAGCTCACACTTTGGATTTGGACAGGTTCTCTTGGGGCCCCAGCATTTT. Amino acid sequence: CASSHFGFGQVLLGPQHF. Full variable domain (rest looked up from reference TRBV18 and TRBJ1-5): NAGVMQNPRHLVRRRGQEARLRCSPMKGHSHVYWYRQLPEEGLKFMVYLQKENIIDESGMPKERFSAEFPKEGPSILRIQQVVRGDSAAYFCASSHFGFGQVLLGPQHFGDGTRLSIL.

This clonotype showed up just a few times. The chain combines TRBV5-1 with TRBJ1-3, with a weak D call TRBD1 (6 bases). The V end lost 8 bases, the J end lost 2 bases, and 14 bases lay between the germline ends. Looked up from germline, CDR1 is SGHRS and CDR2 is YFSETQ. The CDR3 covers 14 residues. CDR3 residues: CASARDKAGNTIYF. CDR3 in DNA: TGCGCCAGTGCCCGGGACAAAGCTGGAAACACCATATATTTT.

This chain joins TRBV10-2 and TRBJ2-3; 8 bases are shared with TRBD2. The CDR3 totals 14 residues. CDR1 is WSHSY and CDR2 is SAAADI in the germline V gene. V gave up 5 bases and J gave up 2 bases; unmatched junction bases: 3. This chain's CDR3 is CASSPGGVTDTQYF. In DNA, the CDR3 is TGCGCCAGCAGTCCGGGGGGGGTCACAGATACGCAGTATTTT.

The CDR3 DNA reads TGTGCCAGCAGTGAAGCCGGAGGTCGGCGAAACCTTTACGAGCAGTACTTC. This codes for CASSEAGGRRNLYEQYF. This rearrangement joins TRBV2 to TRBJ2-7, with D possibly being TRBD2 (5 bases). This CDR3 is 17 amino acids long. Germline assignment: CDR1 SNHLY and CDR2 FYNNEI. V lost 0 bases, J lost 4 bases, and 19 bases lay in between.

This clonotype was counted between two and nine times. The V gene is TRBV6-1, the J gene TRBJ2-7; 8 nucleotides align to TRBD1. This CDR3 region has 14 residues. J was trimmed by 7 bases and V by 3 bases; bases with no gene match: 8. Germline assignment: CDR1 MNHNS and CDR2 SASEGT. CDR3 region: CASSERQGTGEQYF. The CDR3 DNA reads as TGTGCCAGCAGTGAGAGACAGGGGACTGGGGAGCAGTACTTC.

This clonotype was seen ten or more times. The chain has TRBV12-3 or TRBV12-4 and TRBJ1-1; D gene ambiguous. The CDR3 extends over 14 amino acids. Between the trimmed V and J ends, which lost 2 bases and 0 bases, there was a span of 7 bases. The CDR3 bases are TGTGCCAGCAGTTTACAGAACATGAACACTGAAGCTTTCTTT. The encoded protein is CASSLQNMNTEAFF.

This clonotype has just a few counts. This chain uses TRBV24-1 with TRBJ2-2, with 7 bases matching TRBD1. V dropped 4 bases and J dropped 4; count of bases not matched to a gene: 8. This CDR3 is 16 amino acids long. Germline V lookup: CDR1 KGHDR, CDR2 SFDVKD. The CDR3 spells CATSDPNRGSTGELFF. The CDR3 DNA is TGTGCCACCAGTGACCCGAACAGGGGAAGCACCGGGGAGCTGTTTTTT.

There are a few counts of this clonotype. The chain uses TRBV27 and TRBJ1-2; possible D gene TRBD1, 6 bases. Germline V CDR1 and CDR2: MNHEY, SMNVEV (reference sequence). The CDR3 consists of 16 residues. V was pared by 0 bases and J by 3 bases, with 14 bases between. The CDR3 DNA is TGTGCCAGCAGTTTATCTCCGGGACACTTATACTATGGCTACACCTTC. This translates into CASSLSPGHLYYGYTF.

The chain is built from TRBV7-9 and TRBJ1-1; 9 bases fit TRBD1. The CDR3 runs 15 residues. Germline V lookup: CDR1 SEHNR, CDR2 FQNEAQ (reference sequence). The ends lost 5 bases at V and 5 bases at J; junction bases unmatched: 9. The CDR3 bases are TGTGCCAGCAGCCCCCGCCGGGACAGGGAGACTGAAGCTTTCTTT. Protein: CASSPRRDRETEAFF.

This chain connects TRBV4-2 to TRBJ2-7, with D perhaps given as TRBD1 or TRBD2 (5 bases each). CDR1 is LGHNA and CDR2 is YNFKEQ in the germline V gene. Between the trimmed V and J ends, which lost 0 bases and 6 bases, there was a span of 15 bases. This CDR3 is 15 amino acids long. The CDR3 here is CASSQDPGTRREQYF. DNA for the CDR3: TGTGCCAGCAGCCAAGACCCCGGGACCCGTCGCGAGCAGTACTTC.

The V and J genes are TRBV6-1 and TRBJ1-1; D remains unclear. Germline V gene lookup returns CDR1 MNHNS and CDR2 SASEGT. This CDR3 has 14 amino acids. Trimming removed 5 bases from V and 0 bases from J, with 10 bases in between. CDR3 amino acids: CASSPPLMNTEAFF. The CDR3 coding sequence is TGTGCCAGCAGTCCCCCCTTAATGAACACTGAAGCTTTCTTT.

This clonotype was observed a handful of times. The V and J genes are TRBV2 and TRBJ2-1; 7 nucleotides agree with TRBD1. This CDR3 has 15 residues. Germline V lookup: CDR1 SNHLY, CDR2 FYNNEI. After removal of 6 bases from V and 0 bases from J, the junction contained 5 bases not matched to a gene. The CDR3 DNA reads TGTGCCAGCAGGGGACAGAGAAGCTCCTACAATGAGCAGTTCTTC. Its translation is CASRGQRSSYNEQFF.

This clonotype was counted only a few times. V gene TRBV7-9 combines with J gene TRBJ2-3; a weak D match, TRBD1 (5 bases). V was clipped by 8 bases and J by 2 bases, with 20 bases between them. The germline V gene encodes CDR1 SEHNR and CDR2 FQNEAQ (reference sequence). The CDR3 is 16 residues long. The CDR3 here is CASVRVPKPYTDTQYF. The CDR3 nucleotides read TGTGCCAGCGTCAGGGTCCCCAAACCGTACACAGATACGCAGTATTTT.

The V call is TRBV5-6, the J call TRBJ2-1, with 8 bases aligning to TRBD1. Germline CDR1 is SGHDT and CDR2 is YYEEEE. V was pared by 5 bases and J by 3 bases, with 7 bases of the junction left unmatched. The CDR3 extends over 15 amino acids. CDR3: CASSRQGTLYNEQFF. The CDR3 bases are TGTGCCAGCAGTCGACAGGGGACCCTCTACAATGAGCAGTTCTTC. Using reference TRBV5-6 and TRBJ2-1 for the parts outside the CDR3, the full variable domain is DAGVTQSPTHLIKTRGQQVTLRCSPKSGHDTVSWYQQALGQGPQFIFQYYEEEERQRGNFPDRFSGHQFPNYSSELNVNALLLGDSALYLCASSRQGTLYNEQFFGPGTRLTVL.

This clonotype was seen repeatedly, ten times or more. This chain joins TRBV28 and TRBJ2-3; the D gene is possibly TRBD1 (5 bases). Trimming stripped 2 bases from V and 5 bases from J, with 17 bases between. Germline V lookup: CDR1 MDHEN, CDR2 SYDVKM. This CDR3 has 16 amino acids. The CDR3 sequence is CASSLGATQPQDTQYF. Written as DNA, the CDR3 is TGTGCCAGCAGTTTAGGGGCCACCCAACCACAAGATACGCAGTATTTT.

The rearrangement links TRBV12-3 or TRBV12-4 to TRBJ2-1; 7 bases fit TRBD2. The CDR3 is 15 residues long. V shed 7 bases and J 6 bases; nucleotides not matched to a gene: 12. The CDR3, as DNA: TGTGCCAGCACCCCTGGGAGGGCTCAGGGCAATGAGCAGTTCTTC. It yields the protein CASTPGRAQGNEQFF.

This clonotype was recorded at least ten times. The chain recombines TRBV12-3 or TRBV12-4 with TRBJ2-3; 7 bases fit TRBD2. J gave up 5 bases and V 1 base, and 12 bases lay outside the gene matches. There are 17 residues in the CDR3. The CDR3 is CASSLGSGNPQGDTQYF. Written as DNA, the CDR3 is TGTGCCAGCAGTTTAGGGAGCGGGAACCCCCAGGGAGATACGCAGTATTTT.

This clonotype turned up a few times. V and J are TRBV11-3 and TRBJ2-7, with a weak D call TRBD2 (6 bases). Trimming took off 5 bases at V and 4 bases at J, with 12 bases between the two ends. The CDR3 totals 13 residues. Germline CDR1 and CDR2: SGHNT and YENEEA. This CDR3 reads CASSAGLLYEQYF. The CDR3 DNA follows: TGTGCCAGCAGCGCGGGACTCTTATACGAGCAGTACTTC.